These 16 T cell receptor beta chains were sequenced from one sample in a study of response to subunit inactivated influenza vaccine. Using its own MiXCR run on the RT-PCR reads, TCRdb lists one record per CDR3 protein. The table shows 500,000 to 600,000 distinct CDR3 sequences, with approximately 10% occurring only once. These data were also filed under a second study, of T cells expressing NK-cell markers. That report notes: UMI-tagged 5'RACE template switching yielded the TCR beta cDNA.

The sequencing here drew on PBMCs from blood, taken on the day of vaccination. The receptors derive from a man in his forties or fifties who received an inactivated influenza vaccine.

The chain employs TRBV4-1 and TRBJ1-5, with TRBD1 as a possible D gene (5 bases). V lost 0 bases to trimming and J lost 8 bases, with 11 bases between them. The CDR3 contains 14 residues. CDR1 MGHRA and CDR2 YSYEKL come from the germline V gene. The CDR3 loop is CASSQEPGTEPQHF. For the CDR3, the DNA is TGCGCCAGCAGCCAAGAACCCGGGACCGAGCCCCAGCATTTT.

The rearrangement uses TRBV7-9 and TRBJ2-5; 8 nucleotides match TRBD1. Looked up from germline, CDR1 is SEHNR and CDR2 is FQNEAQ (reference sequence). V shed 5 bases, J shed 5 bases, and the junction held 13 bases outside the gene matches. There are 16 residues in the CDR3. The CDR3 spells CASSTRTGNSKETQYF. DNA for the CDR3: TGTGCCAGCAGCACCCGGACAGGGAACTCCAAGGAGACCCAGTACTTC. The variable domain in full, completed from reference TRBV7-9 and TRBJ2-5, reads DTGVSQNPRHKITKRGQNVTFRCDPISEHNRLYWYRQTLGQGPEFLTYFQNEAQLEKSRLLSDRFSAERPKGSFSTLEIQRTEQGDSAMYLCASSTRTGNSKETQYFGPGTRLLVL.

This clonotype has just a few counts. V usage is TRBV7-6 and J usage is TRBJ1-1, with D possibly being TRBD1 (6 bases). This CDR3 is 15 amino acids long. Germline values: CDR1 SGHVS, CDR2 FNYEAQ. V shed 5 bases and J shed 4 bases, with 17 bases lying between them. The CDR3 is CASSEQGGLSTEAFF. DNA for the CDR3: TGTGCCAGCAGCGAACAGGGAGGGCTGAGCACTGAAGCTTTCTTT.

CDR3 nucleotides: TGTGCCAGCAGCTTAAATCCCCCAACTAATGAAAAACTGTTTTTT. Translation gives CASSLNPPTNEKLFF. The chain recombines TRBV7-8 with TRBJ1-4; no clear D gene. V shed 2 bases and J shed 0 bases, with 7 bases lying between them. Germline V gene data show CDR1 as SGHVS and CDR2 as FQNEAQ. The CDR3 runs to 15 residues.

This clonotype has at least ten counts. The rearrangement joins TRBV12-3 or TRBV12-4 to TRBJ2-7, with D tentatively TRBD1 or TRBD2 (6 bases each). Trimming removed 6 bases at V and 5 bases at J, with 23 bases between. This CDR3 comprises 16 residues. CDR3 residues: CASSPRRLGGMDEQYF. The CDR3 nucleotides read TGTGCCAGCAGCCCCCGTCGACTAGGGGGGATGGACGAGCAGTACTTC.

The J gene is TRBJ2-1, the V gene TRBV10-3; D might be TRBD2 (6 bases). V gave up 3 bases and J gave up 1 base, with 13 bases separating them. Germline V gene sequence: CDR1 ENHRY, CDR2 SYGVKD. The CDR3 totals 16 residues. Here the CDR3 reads CAISDRRGESYNEQFF. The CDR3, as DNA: TGTGCCATCAGTGATAGGCGGGGCGAGTCCTACAATGAGCAGTTCTTC.

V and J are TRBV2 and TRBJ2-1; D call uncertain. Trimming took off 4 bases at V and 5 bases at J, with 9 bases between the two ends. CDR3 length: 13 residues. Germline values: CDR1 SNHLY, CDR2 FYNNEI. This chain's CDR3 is CASSALVNNEQFF. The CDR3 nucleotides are TGTGCCAGCAGTGCTCTCGTGAACAATGAGCAGTTCTTC.

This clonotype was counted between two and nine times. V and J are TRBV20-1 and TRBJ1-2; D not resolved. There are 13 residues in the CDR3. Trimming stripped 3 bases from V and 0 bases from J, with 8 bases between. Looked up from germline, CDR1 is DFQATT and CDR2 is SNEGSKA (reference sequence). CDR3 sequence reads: CSARAQPNYGYTF. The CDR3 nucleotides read TGCAGTGCTAGGGCGCAGCCTAACTATGGCTACACCTTC.

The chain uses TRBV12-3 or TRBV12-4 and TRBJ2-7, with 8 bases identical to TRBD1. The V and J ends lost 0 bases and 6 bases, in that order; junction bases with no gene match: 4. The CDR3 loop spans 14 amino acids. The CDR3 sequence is CASSLADRGREQYF. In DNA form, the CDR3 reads TGTGCCAGCAGTTTAGCCGACAGGGGACGCGAGCAGTACTTC.

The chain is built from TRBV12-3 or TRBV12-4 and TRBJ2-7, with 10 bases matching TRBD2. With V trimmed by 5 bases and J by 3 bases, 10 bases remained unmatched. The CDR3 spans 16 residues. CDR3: CASSAGTGTSDYEQYF. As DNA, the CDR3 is TGTGCCAGCAGTGCCGGAACCGGGACTAGCGACTACGAGCAGTACTTC.

The CDR3 sequence is CASSYSYAPRHNEQFF. The CDR3 DNA reads as TGTGCCAGCAGCTACAGCTACGCCCCACGCCACAATGAGCAGTTCTTC. This chain joins TRBV7-6 and TRBJ2-1; no firm D call. There are 16 residues in the CDR3. Germline assignment: CDR1 SGHVS and CDR2 FNYEAQ. Trimming cost V 4 bases and J 5 bases, with 18 bases left between them.

This CDR3 reads CAISESNTQETQYF. DNA of the CDR3: TGTGCCATCAGTGAGTCGAACACTCAAGAGACCCAGTACTTC. This rearrangement joins TRBV10-3 to TRBJ2-5; no firm D call. Germline values: CDR1 ENHRY, CDR2 SYGVKD. CDR3 length: 14 amino acids. The ends were cut back, 0 bases at V and 2 bases at J, with 7 bases in the middle.

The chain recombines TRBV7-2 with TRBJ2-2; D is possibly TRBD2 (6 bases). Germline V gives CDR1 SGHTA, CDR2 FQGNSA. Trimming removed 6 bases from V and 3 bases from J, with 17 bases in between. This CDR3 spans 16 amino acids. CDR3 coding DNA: TGTGCCAGCAGACGCCGGGGCGGGGTTGACACCGGGGAGCTGTTTTTT. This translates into CASRRRGGVDTGELFF.

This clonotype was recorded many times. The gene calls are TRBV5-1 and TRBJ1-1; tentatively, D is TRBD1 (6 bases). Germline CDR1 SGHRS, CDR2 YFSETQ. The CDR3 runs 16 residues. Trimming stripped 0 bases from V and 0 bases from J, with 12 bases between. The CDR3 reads CASSLGGGAMNTEAFF. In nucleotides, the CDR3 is TGCGCCAGCAGCTTGGGTGGGGGCGCGATGAACACTGAAGCTTTCTTT. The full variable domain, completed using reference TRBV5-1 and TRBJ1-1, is KAGVTQTPRYLIKTRGQQVTLSCSPISGHRSVSWYQQTPGQGLQFLFEYFSETQRNKGNFPGRFSGRQFSNSRSEMNVSTLELGDSALYLCASSLGGGAMNTEAFFGQGTRLTVV.

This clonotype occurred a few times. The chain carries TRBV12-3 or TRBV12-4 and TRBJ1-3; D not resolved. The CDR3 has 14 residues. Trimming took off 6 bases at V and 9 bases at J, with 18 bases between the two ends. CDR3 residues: CASSPRTARATIYF. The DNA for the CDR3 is TGTGCCAGCAGCCCACGGACTGCTCGGGCCACCATATATTTT.

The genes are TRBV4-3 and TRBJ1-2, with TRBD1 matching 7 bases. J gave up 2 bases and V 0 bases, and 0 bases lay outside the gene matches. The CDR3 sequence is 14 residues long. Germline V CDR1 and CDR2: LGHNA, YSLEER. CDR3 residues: CASSQETGNYGYTF. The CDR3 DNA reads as TGCGCCAGCAGCCAAGAGACAGGGAACTATGGCTACACCTTC.